A selection of T cell receptor beta chains follows, all from one sample in a study of cytomegalovirus exposure and HLA in healthy donors. The data were produced by immunoSEQ multiplex PCR, yet TCRdb's version contains in-frame clones alone and is incomplete. The sample contains 130,000 or so clones, roughly 82% of which appear only once. The sequenced material came from PBMCs. The receptors shown here come from a woman under 30 in good health and CMV-seropositive. Both conserved end residues are part of each CDR3. D genes are given only for firm matches. Rows may omit the clone size; those that give it use once, few, many or a size class.

abundance	v_gene	d_gene	j_gene	CDR3aa	CDR3nt
once	TRBV18	TRBD1	TRBJ2-7	CASSQGQIYEQYF	TGTGCCAGCTCACAGGGACAGATCTACGAGCAGTACTTC
NA	TRBV30	NA	TRBJ2-7	CAWRGRPYEQYF	TGTGCCTGGAGGGGCAGACCCTACGAGCAGTACTTC
NA	TRBV19	TRBD2	TRBJ2-1	CASSIVSGGHNEQFF	TGTGCCAGTAGTATCGTTAGCGGGGGTCACAATGAGCAGTTCTTC
NA	TRBV11-1	NA	TRBJ2-1	CASSVTGYWIDEQFF	TGTGCCAGCAGCGTAACAGGGTATTGGATAGATGAGCAGTTCTTC
once	TRBV5-6	NA	TRBJ1-6	CASSSDRNYNSPLHF	TGTGCCAGCAGCTCCGACAGAAACTATAATTCACCCCTCCACTTT
NA	TRBV6-1	TRBD1	TRBJ2-3	CASLSRDRGTDTQYF	TGTGCCAGTTTGTCCCGGGACAGGGGTACAGATACGCAGTATTTT
NA	TRBV4-1	TRBD1	TRBJ1-2	CASSQDGTGIYGYTF	TGCGCCAGCAGCCAAGACGGGACAGGGATCTATGGCTACACCTTC
few	TRBV4-1	TRBD1	TRBJ1-4	CASSQVQGGRNEKLFF	TGCGCCAGCAGCCAAGTTCAAGGGGGCAGGAATGAAAAACTGTTTTTT
once	TRBV28	NA	TRBJ2-7	CASLTTGGPSEQYF	TGTGCCAGCCTCACCACGGGGGGCCCCTCCGAGCAGTACTTC
NA	TRBV7-9	TRBD1	TRBJ2-2	CASSLWQGAGTGELFF	TGTGCCAGCAGCCTTTGGCAGGGGGCAGGCACCGGGGAGCTGTTTTTT
once	TRBV5-1	NA	TRBJ1-2	CASSLDGGNYGYTF	TGCGCCAGCAGCTTGGACGGGGGAAACTATGGCTACACCTTC
NA	TRBV6-5	TRBD2	TRBJ2-2	CASSYWAGANTGELFF	TGTGCCAGCAGTTACTGGGCGGGGGCGAACACCGGGGAGCTGTTTTTT
NA	TRBV9	NA	TRBJ1-6	CASSVNGDSPLHF	TGTGCCAGCAGCGTAAACGGGGATTCACCCCTCCACTTT
once	TRBV5-4	TRBD2	TRBJ2-1	CASSLLAGANEQFF	TGTGCCAGCAGCTTACTAGCGGGGGCTAATGAGCAGTTCTTC
NA	TRBV4-1	TRBD1	TRBJ1-3	CASSLGQGGLGNTIYF	TGCGCCAGCAGCCTGGGACAGGGAGGGCTCGGAAACACCATATATTTT
NA	TRBV4-1	NA	TRBJ2-7	CASSPGPGDTYEQYF	TGCGCCAGCAGCCCCGGTCCCGGGGACACCTACGAGCAGTACTTC
NA	TRBV18	NA	TRBJ2-1	CASSPTSYNEQFF	TGTGCCAGCTCACCTACTTCCTACAATGAGCAGTTCTTC
NA	TRBV7-6	TRBD1	TRBJ2-7	CASSSGQTSYEQYF	TGTGCCAGCAGCTCGGGACAGACTTCCTACGAGCAGTACTTC
NA	TRBV11-2	TRBD2	TRBJ2-1	CASSSIAGRYNEQFF	TGTGCCAGCAGCTCCATAGCGGGGAGGTACAATGAGCAGTTCTTC
NA	TRBV7-2	NA	TRBJ1-2	CASSLQVNYGYTF	TGTGCCAGCAGCTTACAGGTTAACTATGGCTACACCTTC
once	TRBV6-5	NA	TRBJ2-7	CASSKTVPHEQYF	TGTGCCAGCAGCAAGACAGTTCCCCACGAGCAGTACTTC
NA	TRBV12-5	TRBD2	TRBJ2-3	CASGFAAGEDTQYF	TGTGCTAGTGGTTTCGCGGCGGGGGAAGATACGCAGTATTTT
few	TRBV4-1	TRBD2	TRBJ2-1	CASSQEPSGGYNEQFF	TGCGCCAGCAGCCAAGAGCCCAGCGGGGGGTACAATGAGCAGTTCTTC
NA	TRBV5-1	NA	TRBJ2-7	CASSTERDFYEQYF	TGCGCCAGCAGCACGGAACGGGACTTCTACGAGCAGTACTTC
NA	TRBV19	NA	TRBJ1-1	CASMRTGSTEAFF	TGTGCCAGTATGAGAACAGGGAGCACTGAAGCTTTCTTT
NA	TRBV21-1	NA	TRBJ2-5	CASSKVPAGGFQETQYF	TGTGCCAGCAGCAAAGTCCCGGCGGGGGGCTTCCAAGAGACCCAGTACTTC
NA	TRBV25-1	TRBD2	TRBJ2-5	CASKSPFSGGAQETQYF	TGTGCCAGCAAATCCCCGTTTAGCGGGGGGGCCCAGGAGACCCAGTACTTC
once	TRBV19	NA	TRBJ2-7	CASSIIQGGSYEQYF	TGTGCCAGTAGTATCATACAGGGTGGTTCCTACGAGCAGTACTTC
NA	TRBV27	NA	TRBJ1-1	CASTQRGNTEAFF	TGTGCCAGCACCCAACGGGGGAACACTGAAGCTTTCTTT